What follows are 24 T cell receptor beta chains derived from one specimen sequenced in a study of OX40 agonist ivuxolimab in advanced cancers. The data were produced by immunoSEQ multiplex PCR, yet TCRdb's version contains in-frame clones alone and is incomplete. Seen here are 65,000 to 80,000 clones, around 83% observed once, and the top ten hold 0.8% to 1%. The sample in question was CD4+ or CD8+ T cells sorted from blood, obtained in a trial of the OX40 agonist ivuxolimab. The receptors were sampled from an adult with an advanced solid tumor such as melanoma, head and neck, liver or kidney cancer.

This chain connects TRBV6-5 to TRBJ1-4; D is undetermined. The CDR3 runs 13 residues. CDR1 is MNHEY, CDR2 SVGAGI, per germline. V lost 10 bases and J lost 3, with 12 bases in between. The CDR3 sequence is CATKERANEKLFF. Here the CDR3 DNA reads TGTGCCACAAAGGAGCGGGCTAATGAAAAACTGTTTTTT.

This clone was seen only a few times. The chain employs TRBV7-9 and TRBJ1-2; weak D call: TRBD1 (6 bases). This CDR3 comprises 14 residues. Germline CDR1 is SEHNR and CDR2 is FQNEAQ (reference sequence). V dropped 5 bases and J dropped 1 base, with 11 bases sitting between them. The CDR3 DNA reads TGTGCCAGCAGCCGAGGGGGTTATAACTATGGCTACACCTTC. Translating it yields CASSRGGYNYGYTF.

This chain uses TRBV6-5 with TRBJ1-5; the D is unclear. CDR3 size: 12 residues. Germline loops: CDR1 MNHEY, CDR2 SVGAGI. Trimming took off 5 bases at V and 4 bases at J, with 6 bases between the two ends. The CDR3 region has the DNA TGTGCCAGCAGTACGGGGAATCAGCCCCAGCATTTT. It yields the protein CASSTGNQPQHF.

The V gene is TRBV5-1, the J gene TRBJ2-4, with 8 bases matching TRBD1. This CDR3 contains 19 residues. V trimming: 4 bases; J trimming: 9 bases; junction bases outside the gene matches: 24. The germline V gene has CDR1 SGHRS and CDR2 YFSETQ. The CDR3 DNA sequence: TGCGCCAGCAGCGAACTGTACCAACCTTCGGGCAGGGGGCGAGGCATTCAGTACTTC. Protein product: CASSELYQPSGRGRGIQYF.

J is TRBJ2-5 and V is TRBV7-3; D not resolved. Germline V lookup: CDR1 SGHTA, CDR2 FQGTGA. The CDR3 consists of 13 residues. V was shortened by 5 bases and J by 4 bases, with 11 bases between the two germline ends. Here the CDR3 reads CASSLNQAETQYF. The CDR3 region has the DNA TGTGCCAGCAGCCTAAACCAGGCAGAGACCCAGTACTTC. The variable domain in full, completed from reference TRBV7-3 and TRBJ2-5, reads GAGVSQTPSNKVTEKGKYVELRCDPISGHTALYWYRQSLGQGPEFLIYFQGTGAADDSGLPNDRFFAVRPEGSVSTLKIQRTERGDSAVYLCASSLNQAETQYFGPGTRLLVL.

The chain carries TRBV7-6 and TRBJ2-5; TRBD1 aligns across 10 bases. The CDR3 totals 16 residues. J was trimmed by 7 bases and V by 4 bases; bases with no gene match: 12. CDR1 and CDR2 from the germline V gene are SGHVS and FNYEAQ. As DNA, the CDR3 is TGTGCCAGCAGCTCGCAAGACAGGGGGCCCTTGGGGACCCAGTACTTC. This gives the protein CASSSQDRGPLGTQYF.

The V and J genes are TRBV10-3 and TRBJ1-3, with D unclear. V was shortened by 9 bases and J by 0 bases, with 12 bases between the two germline ends. The CDR3 is 14 amino acids. Germline CDR1 ENHRY, CDR2 SYGVKD. The CDR3 sequence is CAILNSISGNTIYF. The CDR3 nucleotides are TGTGCCATTTTAAATTCTATCTCTGGAAACACCATATATTTT.

CDR3 sequence (DNA): TGTGCCAGCAGTTTTTGGCAGGGTAGCTATGGCTACACCTTC. Translated: CASSFWQGSYGYTF. The chain recombines TRBV28 with TRBJ1-2; tentative D call: TRBD1 (5 bases). Deletions cut 3 bases from V and 4 bases from J, with 12 bases between. The germline V gene has CDR1 MDHEN and CDR2 SYDVKM. This CDR3 is 14 amino acids long.

The rearrangement uses TRBV11-2 and TRBJ2-1, with TRBD2 matching 11 bases. CDR3 length: 15 residues. Germline V gene sequence: CDR1 SGHAT, CDR2 FQNNGV. Trimming cost V 3 bases and J 7 bases; bases outside gene matches: 5. In DNA form, the CDR3 reads TGTGCCAGCAGCTTTACTAGCGGGGGTAAGAATGAGCAGTTCTTC. It encodes CASSFTSGGKNEQFF. Drawing the rest from reference TRBV11-2 and TRBJ2-1, the complete variable domain is EAGVAQSPRYKIIEKRQSVAFWCNPISGHATLYWYQQILGQGPKLLIQFQNNGVVDDSQLPKDRFSAERLKGVDSTLKIQPAKLEDSAVYLCASSFTSGGKNEQFFGPGTRLTVL.

The V call is TRBV6-6, the J call TRBJ1-2; 11 bases map to TRBD1. This CDR3 region has 15 residues. Germline V gives CDR1 MNHNY, CDR2 SVGAGI (reference sequence). V was pared by 4 bases and J by 10 bases, with 11 bases of the junction left unmatched. CDR3 in DNA: TGTGCCAGCAGTTCGCCCTCGGGACAGGGGGGTGCCTACACCTTC. It specifies CASSSPSGQGGAYTF.

V usage is TRBV10-3 and J usage is TRBJ2-7, with 10 nucleotides matching TRBD1. The CDR3 contains 14 residues. The junction had 6 bases not matched to a gene; V was cut back by 6 bases and J by 4 bases. The germline V gene has CDR1 ENHRY and CDR2 SYGVKD. As DNA, the CDR3 is TGTGCCATCAGACCGACAGGGGGCATGTACGAGCAGTACTTC. It specifies CAIRPTGGMYEQYF.

This clone showed up just once. The gene calls are TRBV7-3 and TRBJ2-7, with 8 bases identical to TRBD2. CDR3 length: 12 residues. Germline V lookup: CDR1 SGHTA, CDR2 FQGTGA. The J segment lost 6 bases and the V segment lost 3 bases, leaving 1 base of the junction unmatched. The DNA of the CDR3 is TGTGCCAGCAGCTTCGCGGGGGGCGAGCAGTACTTC. Encoded protein: CASSFAGGEQYF.

The gene calls are TRBV4-1 and TRBJ2-5; D is unclear. V dropped 1 base and J dropped 5 bases, with 11 bases sitting between them. CDR3 length: 14 amino acids. Germline V gene sequence: CDR1 MGHRA, CDR2 YSYEKL. CDR3 DNA sequence: TGCGCCAGCAGCCAAGTGTCTAGTAAGGAGACCCAGTACTTC. Amino acids: CASSQVSSKETQYF.

The CDR3 sequence is CASSLGQGRVAGELFF. DNA of the CDR3: TGTGCCAGCAGCTTGGGACAGGGGCGGGTCGCCGGGGAGCTGTTTTTT. The chain combines TRBV11-1 with TRBJ2-2; 10 bases align to TRBD1. In germline, CDR1 is SGHAT, CDR2 FQDESV (reference sequence). The junction had 7 bases not matched to a gene; V was cut back by 3 bases and J by 6 bases. The CDR3 spans 16 residues.

J is TRBJ1-4 and V is TRBV5-1, with TRBD1 matching 10 bases. Germline CDR1 is SGHRS and CDR2 is YFSETQ. V was pared by 3 bases and J by 7 bases, with 3 bases of the junction left unmatched. There are 14 residues in the CDR3. CDR3 nucleotides: TGCGCCAGCAGCTCGGGACAGGGGCGTGAAAAACTGTTTTTT. Amino acids: CASSSGQGREKLFF.

This chain links TRBV19 with TRBJ1-1; 8 bases are shared with TRBD1. Per germline, CDR1 LNHDA and CDR2 SQIVND (reference sequence). The CDR3 sequence is 15 residues long. With V trimmed by 6 bases and J by 6 bases, 12 bases remained unmatched. The CDR3 reads CASRTLTGGWSEAFF. The CDR3 nucleotides are TGTGCCAGTAGGACCCTAACAGGGGGATGGTCTGAAGCTTTCTTT. The variable domain in full, with the rest retrieved from reference TRBV19 and TRBJ1-1, is DGGITQSPKYLFRKEGQNVTLSCEQNLNHDAMYWYRQDPGQGLRLIYYSQIVNDFQKGDIAEGYSVSREKKESFPLTVTSAQKNPTAFYLCASRTLTGGWSEAFFGQGTRLTVV.

With respect to this clone: The sample holds other DNA sequences that translate to the same CDR3. J is TRBJ2-1 and V is TRBV7-3; TRBD1 matches 9 bases. This CDR3 spans 13 amino acids. The junction had 4 bases not matched to a gene; V was cut back by 4 bases and J by 9 bases. Germline-derived CDR1 and CDR2 are SGHTA and FQGTGA. The DNA of the CDR3 is TGTGCCAGCAGCTCAACAGGGGGCGGTGAGCAGTTCTTC. This codes for CASSSTGGGEQFF.

The rearrangement joins TRBV2 to TRBJ1-2, with TRBD1 as a possible D gene (6 bases). This CDR3 is built from 14 residues. V was cut by 2 bases and J by 4 bases, with 11 bases left in between. The germline V gene has CDR1 SNHLY and CDR2 FYNNEI. The CDR3: CASSENREGYGYTF. CDR3 DNA sequence: TGTGCCAGCAGTGAAAACAGGGAGGGCTATGGCTACACCTTC.

The chain employs TRBV29-1 and TRBJ2-1, with 16 bases aligning to TRBD2. J was trimmed by 0 bases and V by 3 bases; bases with no gene match: 5. This CDR3 is 18 amino acids long. Per germline, CDR1 SQVTM and CDR2 ANQGSEA. The CDR3, as DNA: TGCAGCGTTGAGGGACTAGCGGGGGGGGTGAGCTCCTACAATGAGCAGTTCTTC. Translation: CSVEGLAGGVSSYNEQFF.

V and J are TRBV6-5 and TRBJ2-2; 7 bases align to TRBD1. CDR1 is MNHEY and CDR2 is SVGAGI in the germline V gene. CDR3 length: 14 residues. Trimming removed 2 bases from V and 6 bases from J; junction bases left unmatched: 3. Written as DNA, the CDR3 is TGTGCCAGCAGTTACGGGCAGGGGGCCGGGGAGCTGTTTTTT. Translation: CASSYGQGAGELFF.

The chain employs TRBV2 and TRBJ1-1; perhaps TRBD1 as D (6 bases). This CDR3 has 14 amino acids. V gave up 4 bases and J gave up 9 bases, with 18 bases separating them. Germline CDR1 is SNHLY and CDR2 is FYNNEI. CDR3 region: CASSGLPGQTQAFF. In nucleotides, the CDR3 is TGTGCCAGCAGTGGGCTTCCTGGACAGACCCAAGCTTTCTTT. The full variable domain, rest sourced from reference TRBV2 and TRBJ1-1, is EPEVTQTPSHQVTQMGQEVILRCVPISNHLYFYWYRQILGQKVEFLVSFYNNEISEKSEIFDDQFSVERPDGSNFTLKIRSTKLEDSAMYFCASSGLPGQTQAFFGQGTRLTVV.

The chain carries TRBV11-2 and TRBJ2-5; 8 bases fit TRBD2. CDR1 SGHAT and CDR2 FQNNGV come from the germline V gene. The CDR3 totals 13 residues. With V trimmed by 0 bases and J by 10 bases, 4 bases remained unmatched. The CDR3 region is CASSLDLAGGQYF. The CDR3 nucleotides read TGTGCCAGCAGCTTAGATCTAGCGGGTGGCCAGTACTTC.

The chain carries TRBV5-5 and TRBJ2-7, with 9 nucleotides matching TRBD1. V lost 2 bases and J lost 7; bases outside the gene matches: 10. Germline CDR1 is SGHKS and CDR2 is YYEKEE (reference sequence). The CDR3 is made up of 15 amino acids. CDR3 nucleotide sequence: TGTGCCAGCAGCTTTATGGGACAAGGGACAGGGGAGCAGTACTTC. Amino acid sequence: CASSFMGQGTGEQYF.

This chain links TRBV19 with TRBJ1-5, with TRBD1 matching over 8 bases. The CDR3 runs 19 residues. The trim removed 3 bases at V and 0 bases at J, leaving 13 bases unmatched. Germline values: CDR1 LNHDA, CDR2 SQIVND (reference sequence). The CDR3 sequence is CASSIGPGQVLYSNQPQHF. The CDR3 DNA reads TGTGCCAGTAGTATCGGACCGGGACAGGTGTTATATAGCAATCAGCCCCAGCATTTT. The whole variable domain, filled in from reference TRBV19 and TRBJ1-5, reads DGGITQSPKYLFRKEGQNVTLSCEQNLNHDAMYWYRQDPGQGLRLIYYSQIVNDFQKGDIAEGYSVSREKKESFPLTVTSAQKNPTAFYLCASSIGPGQVLYSNQPQHFGDGTRLSIL.